These T cell receptor beta chains were read from a single sample in a study of patients and donors after allogeneic stem cell transplantation. TCRdb used MiXCR to reprocess the RT-PCR reads, holding one entry per CDR3 protein. The sample records a few hundred thousand distinct CDR3 sequences, roughly two fifths being singletons. Sequences were obtained from blood, either unsorted or a sorted T cell fraction (not recorded which). The receptors were sampled from a human donor who was either an allogeneic HSCT recipient or a stem cell or donor lymphocyte infusion donor (not recorded which). It is not recorded whose cells these are; they may come from a transplant donor. CDR3s include the opening cysteine and the closing phenylalanine or tryptophan. Each record gives: clone size, D gene, J gene, V gene, CDR3 protein, CDR3 DNA. The D gene is left open where the match is weak. Not every row has a clone size; where given, it reads once, few, many or a size class.

. | . | TRBJ2-7 | TRBV30 | CAWKDRFNYEQYF | TGTGCCTGGAAAGACAGATTCAACTACGAGCAGTACTTC
. | . | TRBJ1-2 | TRBV6-5 | CASSYMGNYGYTF | TGTGCCAGCAGTTACATGGGAAACTATGGCTACACCTTC
. | . | TRBJ1-1 | TRBV12-3/TRBV12-4 | CASRTAISTEAFF | TGTGCCAGCAGAACGGCAATTTCCACTGAAGCTTTCTTT
few | TRBD1 | TRBJ2-5 | TRBV5-1 | CASSRQGAIVETQYF | TGCGCCAGCAGTCGACAGGGGGCTATCGTGGAGACCCAGTACTTC
. | TRBD1 | TRBJ1-6 | TRBV7-9 | CASSLGGTESPLHF | TGTGCTAGCAGCTTAGGCGGGACAGAATCACCCCTCCACTTT
. | . | TRBJ2-3 | TRBV7-9 | CASSLAFQGDTQYF | TGTGCCAGCAGCTTAGCGTTTCAGGGAGATACGCAGTATTTT
. | . | TRBJ2-7 | TRBV5-1 | CASSPDAAEQYF | TGCGCCAGCAGCCCCGATGCCGCAGAGCAGTACTTC
few | TRBD1 | TRBJ1-5 | TRBV11-2 | CASSSTGGGNQPQHF | TGTGCCAGCAGTTCGACAGGGGGCGGCAATCAGCCCCAGCATTTT
few | . | TRBJ2-3 | TRBV29-1 | CSERRGWDTQYF | TGCAGCGAACGACGGGGATGGGATACGCAGTATTTT
. | TRBD1 | TRBJ1-2 | TRBV20-1 | CSAFTGGYGYTF | TGCAGTGCTTTTACAGGGGGGTATGGCTACACCTTC
once | TRBD1 | TRBJ2-1 | TRBV4-2 | CASSPRTGEYNEQFF | TGTGCCAGCAGCCCCCGGACAGGGGAATACAATGAGCAGTTCTTC
. | TRBD1 | TRBJ2-5 | TRBV14 | CASSQDRGQETQYF | TGTGCCAGCAGCCAGGACAGGGGACAAGAGACCCAGTACTTC
few | . | TRBJ1-3 | TRBV12-3/TRBV12-4 | CASHSHGGNTIYF | TGTGCCAGCCACTCGCACGGTGGAAACACCATATATTTT
. | . | TRBJ2-1 | TRBV29-1 | CSVEDLGNRQFF | TGCAGCGTTGAAGATCTAGGGAACCGGCAGTTCTTC
. | TRBD1 | TRBJ1-5 | TRBV20-1 | CSAPSTGGNQPQHF | TGCAGTGCCCCCAGTACAGGGGGCAATCAGCCCCAGCATTTT
. | TRBD1 | TRBJ2-7 | TRBV13 | CASSYGHRGPYEQYF | TGTGCCAGCAGCTACGGGCACAGGGGGCCCTACGAGCAGTACTTC
. | TRBD1 | TRBJ1-1 | TRBV20-1 | CSARVGTGGFTEAFF | TGCAGTGCTAGAGTAGGGACAGGGGGCTTTACTGAAGCTTTCTTT
. | . | TRBJ1-5 | TRBV4-1 | CASSQDPGASNQPQHF | TGCGCCAGCAGCCAAGACCCAGGGGCAAGCAATCAGCCCCAGCATTTT
once | . | TRBJ2-2 | TRBV11-2 | CASSLGDRRGELFF | TGTGCCAGCAGCTTAGGAGACAGGCGCGGGGAGCTGTTTTTT
few | . | TRBJ1-4 | TRBV5-1 | CASSLDARGSEKLFF | TGCGCCAGCAGCTTGGATGCCAGGGGAAGCGAAAAACTGTTTTTT
. | . | TRBJ2-7 | TRBV4-2 | CASSQGPGTTYEQYF | TGTGCCAGCAGCCAAGGCCCAGGGACCACCTACGAGCAGTACTTC
few | . | TRBJ1-1 | TRBV6-2/TRBV6-3 | CASATGTEAFF | TGTGCCAGCGCCACAGGAACTGAAGCTTTCTTT
. | . | TRBJ2-7 | TRBV6-2/TRBV6-3 | CASSSTYEQYF | TGTGCCAGCAGTTCCACGTACGAGCAGTACTTC
. | . | TRBJ2-3 | TRBV10-3 | CAIGQGVDTQYF | TGTGCCATCGGGCAGGGCGTAGATACGCAGTATTTT
. | . | TRBJ1-2 | TRBV7-6 | CASSDLDGGVWGYGYTF | TGTGCCAGCAGCGACCTCGATGGGGGCGTATGGGGCTATGGCTACACCTTC
. | . | TRBJ1-4 | TRBV18 | CASSPRGGTPSELFF | TGTGCCAGCTCACCACGGGGGGGGACCCCCAGTGAACTGTTTTTT
. | . | TRBJ1-5 | TRBV24-1 | CATSDFVVAAGQHF | TGTGCCACCAGTGATTTCGTGGTCGCGGCAGGTCAGCATTTT
. | TRBD1 | TRBJ2-7 | TRBV27 | CASSPLGTGIYEQYF | TGTGCCAGCAGTCCCCTCGGGACAGGGATCTACGAGCAGTACTTC
once | . | TRBJ1-1 | TRBV29-1 | CSVRPRVSNTEAFF | TGCAGCGTCCGCCCCAGGGTGTCGAACACTGAAGCTTTCTTT
few | . | TRBJ1-2 | TRBV20-1 | CSARYKGSYGYTF | TGCAGTGCTAGATATAAAGGGAGCTATGGCTACACCTTC
few | . | TRBJ1-5 | TRBV10-3 | CAISESWVCCQPQHF | TGTGCCATCAGTGAAAGTTGGGTATGTTGTCAGCCCCAGCATTTT
few | . | TRBJ1-5 | TRBV4-1 | CASSPAHLVDLNQPQHF | TGCGCCAGCAGCCCCGCACACCTGGTGGATCTGAATCAGCCCCAGCATTTT
. | . | TRBJ2-5 | TRBV5-1 | CASSRGQRETQYF | TGCGCCAGCAGCCGTGGACAGCGGGAGACCCAGTACTTC
. | . | TRBJ2-7 | TRBV5-1 | CASSLSGTPTYEQYF | TGCGCCAGCAGCTTGTCCGGGACACCAACCTACGAGCAGTACTTC
. | TRBD2 | TRBJ2-7 | TRBV20-1 | CSAREGGYEQYF | TGCAGTGCTAGAGAGGGAGGGTACGAGCAGTACTTC
. | . | TRBJ1-5 | TRBV28 | CASSPSESYSNQPQHF | TGTGCCAGCAGCCCCTCAGAATCGTATAGCAATCAGCCCCAGCATTTT
. | . | TRBJ1-2 | TRBV2 | CASRLDGGGTF | TGTGCCAGCAGGCTCGACGGCGGGGGGACCTTC
. | TRBD1 | TRBJ1-5 | TRBV12-3/TRBV12-4 | CASSPIRTGGIEPQHF | TGTGCCAGCAGTCCTATACGAACAGGGGGCATAGAGCCCCAGCATTTT
. | . | TRBJ1-2 | TRBV12-3/TRBV12-4 | CASSPGPLPYNYGYTF | TGTGCCAGCAGTCCGGGACCCCTTCCGTATAACTATGGCTACACCTTC
few | . | TRBJ1-3 | TRBV4-3 | CASSQDRTYPGNTIYF | TGCGCCAGCAGCCAAGATAGGACCTACCCTGGAAACACCATATATTTT
. | . | TRBJ1-6 | TRBV9 | CASSVVPYLGASSYNSPLHF | TGTGCCAGCAGCGTAGTTCCTTATTTAGGCGCGAGCTCCTATAATTCACCCCTCCACTTT
few | . | TRBJ1-2 | TRBV2 | CALRGTHGYTF | TGTGCACTAAGGGGTACACATGGCTACACCTTC
. | . | TRBJ2-7 | TRBV7-6 | CASSLSQGPYEQYF | TGTGCCAGCAGCTTAAGTCAGGGCCCCTACGAGCAGTACTTC
. | . | TRBJ2-2 | TRBV27 | CASSLYGNTGELFF | TGTGCCAGCAGTTTATACGGCAACACCGGGGAGCTGTTTTTT
. | . | TRBJ1-1 | TRBV6-1 | CASRTDRMNTEAFF | TGTGCCAGCCGAACGGACAGAATGAACACTGAAGCTTTCTTT
. | . | TRBJ1-1 | TRBV29-1 | CSAMGVSLNTEAFF | TGCAGCGCCATGGGAGTAAGCCTAAACACTGAAGCTTTCTTT
. | . | TRBJ2-2 | TRBV10-3 | CAIWAVYAPTGELFF | TGTGCCATCTGGGCCGTGTACGCGCCCACCGGGGAGCTGTTTTTT
few | . | TRBJ1-1 | TRBV6-6 | CASSYGISGDTEAFF | TGTGCCAGCAGTTACGGGATATCGGGGGACACTGAAGCTTTCTTT
. | . | TRBJ1-2 | TRBV12-3/TRBV12-4 | CASSLATGGPTHGYTF | TGTGCCAGCAGTTTAGCGACAGGTGGGCCAACGCATGGCTACACCTTC
few | . | TRBJ2-7 | TRBV5-5 | CASSPSPARLGEQYF | TGTGCCAGCAGCCCCTCGCCCGCCCGGCTCGGGGAGCAGTACTTC
. | . | TRBJ1-5 | TRBV12-3/TRBV12-4 | CASSPARYSNQPQHF | TGTGCCAGCAGTCCGGCTCGGTATAGCAATCAGCCCCAGCATTTT
. | TRBD1 | TRBJ1-5 | TRBV4-1 | CASSQGDRGSPQHF | TGCGCCAGCAGCCAAGGGGACAGGGGGTCGCCCCAGCATTTT
. | TRBD2 | TRBJ2-1 | TRBV7-9 | CASTRTSGAKQFF | TGTGCCAGCACACGGACTAGCGGGGCCAAGCAGTTCTTC
few | . | TRBJ1-2 | TRBV24-1 | CATSDSGGEDGYTF | TGTGCCACCAGTGATTCCGGGGGCGAGGACGGCTACACCTTC
many | . | TRBJ1-6 | TRBV29-1 | CSVAAAVNSPLHF | TGCAGCGTTGCGGCGGCGGTGAATTCACCCCTCCACTTT
few | TRBD2 | TRBJ2-5 | TRBV5-6 | CASSLPGLPRETQYF | TGTGCCAGCAGCTTACCGGGACTACCAAGAGAGACCCAGTACTTC
. | . | TRBJ1-5 | TRBV20-1 | CSARETSNQPQHF | TGCAGTGCTAGAGAAACGAGCAATCAGCCCCAGCATTTT
. | . | TRBJ2-7 | TRBV10-3 | CAISESTDLSSYEQYF | TGTGCCATCAGTGAGTCGACAGACCTAAGCTCCTACGAGCAGTACTTC
. | TRBD1 | TRBJ1-1 | TRBV20-1 | CSARGFQGGLNTEAFF | TGCAGTGCTAGGGGTTTTCAGGGGGGATTGAACACTGAAGCTTTCTTT
few | TRBD1 | TRBJ1-2 | TRBV5-1 | CASSSDRANYGYTF | TGCGCCAGCAGCTCGGACAGGGCGAACTATGGCTACACCTTC